The TCR beta chain described here comes from a study of shared clonotypes between healthy human individuals. Study summary: Three plates were used per donor for CD4 naive, three for CD4 memory, two for CD8 naive and one for CD8 memory.

About this clone itself: Its antigen is unidentified.

The CDR3 is 15 residues long. Germline V gene lookup returns CDR1 MNHEY and CDR2 SVGAGI. The germline V and J ends were trimmed by 7 bases and 7 bases, with 22 bases remaining between them. The assay was carried out at the deep level. Clones were sequenced by immunoSEQ multiplex PCR, and TCRdb holds only the in-frame ones, with some missing. The table has around 990,000 clones, approximately 77% seen once. Study-level points and caveats: Compared with memory subsets, naive subsets generally had larger estimated richness.

The sequence derives from a man between 18 and 35 years old in good health. Some clones in this sample may be carry-over from other donors' samples. Sequenced input: memory CD4+ T cells from PBMCs. Subset given: CD45RA-negative fraction. The V gene is TRBV6-5, the J gene TRBJ2-5; the D gene is possibly TRBD2 (6 bases). In DNA form, the CDR3 reads TGTGCCAGCACTTCGACTAGTTCGGGCACACGGACCCAGTACTTC. It codes for CASTSTSSGTRTQYF.